The 8 T cell receptor beta chains given below trace back to one sample, sequenced in a study of CD4+ T cells in melanoma. Assay used: immunoSEQ multiplex PCR; TCRdb lists only in-frame clones, some missing. This sample has 13,000 to 15,000 clones, with roughly three fifths found just once. The sequencing sample was made of cells from a culture (not recorded whether cultured in vitro). The receptors here all came from a human donor with melanoma.

This clone has a handful of counts. The chain recombines TRBV19 with TRBJ1-2, with D unresolved. Germline-derived CDR1 and CDR2 are LNHDA and SQIVND (reference sequence). The germline V and J ends were trimmed by 6 bases and 4 bases, with 9 bases remaining between them. The CDR3 has 12 residues. CDR3 residues: CASSPRTYGYTF. CDR3 DNA: TGTGCCAGTAGCCCAAGGACCTATGGCTACACCTTC.

This clone was seen only a few times. V and J are TRBV7-9 and TRBJ2-7; D uncertain. The CDR3 is 10 residues long. V was trimmed by 3 bases and J by 6 bases, leaving 3 bases between them. In germline, CDR1 is SEHNR, CDR2 FQNEAQ (reference sequence). The CDR3 DNA is TGTGCCAGCAGCTTCGGCGAGCAGTACTTC. Protein product: CASSFGEQYF.

V is TRBV7-8 and J is TRBJ1-2; D gene unclear. The CDR3 contains 14 residues. Germline CDR1 SGHVS, CDR2 FQNEAQ. With 3 bases removed from V and 3 bases from J, the gap between germline ends came to 11 bases. Here the CDR3 reads CASSFREGHYGYTF. The DNA for the CDR3 is TGTGCCAGCAGCTTTAGAGAGGGCCACTATGGCTACACCTTC.

The V and J genes are TRBV7-2 and TRBJ2-1; no clear D gene. Germline-derived CDR1 and CDR2 are SGHTA and FQGNSA. The CDR3 spans 15 residues. V dropped 5 bases and J dropped 2 bases, with 13 bases sitting between them. CDR3 residues: CASSLGSLPYNEQFF. The CDR3 nucleotides are TGTGCCAGCAGCCTAGGCAGTCTGCCCTACAATGAGCAGTTCTTC.

V and J are TRBV5-4 and TRBJ1-3; 8 bases are shared with TRBD1. The CDR3 has 15 amino acids. CDR1 is SGHNT, CDR2 YYREEE, per germline (reference sequence). The V gene end was trimmed by 3 bases and the J gene end by 0 bases; junction bases not matched to a gene: 2. The CDR3 nucleotides read TGTGCCAGCAGCTCACAGGGGGACTCTGGAAACACCATATATTTT. This encodes CASSSQGDSGNTIYF.

This chain uses TRBV7-9 with TRBJ2-7; D may be TRBD2 (6 bases). Per germline, CDR1 SEHNR and CDR2 FQNEAQ (reference sequence). The ends were cut back, 5 bases at V and 2 bases at J, with 16 bases in the middle. The CDR3 spans 15 residues. CDR3 residues: CASSASLAPTYEQYF. The CDR3 region has the DNA TGTGCCAGCAGCGCAAGTCTAGCGCCGACCTACGAGCAGTACTTC.

CDR3 protein: CASSRTGTIYGYTF. DNA for the CDR3: TGCGCCAGCAGCCGTACAGGGACAATCTATGGCTACACCTTC. The chain recombines TRBV4-3 with TRBJ1-2, with D maybe TRBD1 (6 bases). V was trimmed by 4 bases and J by 4 bases, leaving 13 bases between them. The CDR3 has 14 residues. Germline V CDR1 and CDR2: LGHNA, YSLEER.

The chain combines TRBV4-2 with TRBJ1-2, with D perhaps TRBD1 (5 bases). This CDR3 has 13 residues. V lost 1 base and J lost 4, with 7 bases in between. Germline lookup yields CDR1 LGHNA and CDR2 YNFKEQ. CDR3 sequence (DNA): TGTGCCAGCAGCCAAGTGGGGGGCTATGGCTACACCTTC. Protein product: CASSQVGGYGYTF.